This TCR beta chain is from a study of graft-versus-host responses after intestinal transplantation. On the study more broadly: Recipients across the board were started on anti-thymocyte globulin induction, then kept on tacrolimus and steroids for around three years. Whole-study results and caveats: Early after transplant, HvG clones declined as circulating GvH clones peaked.

Comments on this clone: The target antigen is unknown.

Sequencing was performed with immunoSEQ multiplex PCR; in TCRdb, only in-frame clones are kept and a portion is missing. The data contain 25,000 to 35,000 clones, 70% to 90% of them singletons. The CDR3 consists of 16 residues. V lost 4 bases, J lost 3 bases, and 18 bases lay in between. CDR1 is MDHEN, CDR2 SYDVKM, per germline. The chain joins TRBV28 to TRBJ1-1; D gene ambiguous. This clonotype originated in a human patient who received an intestinal transplant, so some T cells may come from the graft donor. The specimen was PBMCs, collected roughly 68 weeks after intestinal transplantation. In nucleotides, the CDR3 is TGTGCCAGCAGTTCGACCCCACAGACACCGGACACTGAAGCTTTCTTT. It yields the protein CASSSTPQTPDTEAFF.